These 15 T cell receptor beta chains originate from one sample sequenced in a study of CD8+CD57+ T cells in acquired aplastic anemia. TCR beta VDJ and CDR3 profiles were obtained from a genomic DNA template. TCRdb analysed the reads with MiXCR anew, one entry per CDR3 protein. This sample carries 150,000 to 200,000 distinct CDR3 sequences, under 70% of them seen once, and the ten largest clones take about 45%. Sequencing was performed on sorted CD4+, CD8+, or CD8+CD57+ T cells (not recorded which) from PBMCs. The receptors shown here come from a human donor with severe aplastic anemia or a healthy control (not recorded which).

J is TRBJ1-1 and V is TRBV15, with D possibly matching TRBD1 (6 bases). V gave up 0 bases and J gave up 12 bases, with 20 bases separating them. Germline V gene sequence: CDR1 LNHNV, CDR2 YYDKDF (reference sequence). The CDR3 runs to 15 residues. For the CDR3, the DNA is TGTGCCACCAGCAGAGATAGGAATTGGGGGCTCAGTTCTTTCTTT. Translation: CATSRDRNWGLSSFF.

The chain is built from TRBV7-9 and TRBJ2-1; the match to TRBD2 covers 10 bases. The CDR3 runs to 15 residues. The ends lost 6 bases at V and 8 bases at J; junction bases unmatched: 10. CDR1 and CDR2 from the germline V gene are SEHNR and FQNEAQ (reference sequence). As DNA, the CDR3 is TGTGCCAGCAGAGCCCCTAGCGGGAGTATAGATGAGCAGTTCTTC. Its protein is CASRAPSGSIDEQFF.

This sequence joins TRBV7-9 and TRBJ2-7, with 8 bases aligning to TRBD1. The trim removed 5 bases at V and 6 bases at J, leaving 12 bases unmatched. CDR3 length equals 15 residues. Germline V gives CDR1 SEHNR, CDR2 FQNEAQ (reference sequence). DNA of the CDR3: TGTGCCAGCAGCCAGAGGACAGGGACGGTCGGCGAGCAGTACTTC. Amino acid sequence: CASSQRTGTVGEQYF.

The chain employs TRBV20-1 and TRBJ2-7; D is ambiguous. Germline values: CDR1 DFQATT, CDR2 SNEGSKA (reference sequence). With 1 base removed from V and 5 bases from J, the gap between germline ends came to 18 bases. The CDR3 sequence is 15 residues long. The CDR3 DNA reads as TGCAGTGCTAGAGGTGAAAGGATCACTTGGGACGAGCAGTACTTC. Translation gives CSARGERITWDEQYF.

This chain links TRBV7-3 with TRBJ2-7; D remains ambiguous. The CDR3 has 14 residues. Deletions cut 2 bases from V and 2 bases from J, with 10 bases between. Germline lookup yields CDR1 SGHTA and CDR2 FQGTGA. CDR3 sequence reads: CASSLVGETYEQYF. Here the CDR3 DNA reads TGTGCCAGCAGCTTAGTCGGAGAGACCTACGAGCAGTACTTC. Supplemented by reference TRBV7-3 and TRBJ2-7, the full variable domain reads GAGVSQTPSNKVTEKGKYVELRCDPISGHTALYWYRQSLGQGPEFLIYFQGTGAADDSGLPNDRFFAVRPEGSVSTLKIQRTERGDSAVYLCASSLVGETYEQYFGPGTRLTVT.

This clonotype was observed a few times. CDR3 loop: CASGRGEISPLHF. CDR3 in DNA: TGTGCCAGCGGAAGGGGCGAGATTTCACCCCTCCACTTT. V is TRBV6-1 and J is TRBJ1-6, with a tentative D call TRBD1 (5 bases). The CDR3 covers 13 residues. The V and J ends lost 8 bases and 9 bases respectively, with 14 bases between them. CDR1 and CDR2 from the germline V gene are MNHNS and SASEGT.

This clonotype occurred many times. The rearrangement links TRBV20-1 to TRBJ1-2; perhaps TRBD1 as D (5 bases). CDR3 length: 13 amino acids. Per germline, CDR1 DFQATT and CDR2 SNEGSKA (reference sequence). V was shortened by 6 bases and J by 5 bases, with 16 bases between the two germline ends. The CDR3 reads CSARGLEGYGYTF. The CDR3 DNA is TGCAGTGCGAGGGGCCTGGAAGGGTATGGCTACACCTTC.

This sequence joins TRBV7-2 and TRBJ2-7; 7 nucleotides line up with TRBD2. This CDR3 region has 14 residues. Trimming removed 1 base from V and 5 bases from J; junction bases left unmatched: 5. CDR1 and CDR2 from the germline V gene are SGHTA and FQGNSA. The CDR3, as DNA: TGTGCCAGCAGCTTAGGCGGGAGCCCCCACGAGCAGTACTTC. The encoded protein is CASSLGGSPHEQYF.

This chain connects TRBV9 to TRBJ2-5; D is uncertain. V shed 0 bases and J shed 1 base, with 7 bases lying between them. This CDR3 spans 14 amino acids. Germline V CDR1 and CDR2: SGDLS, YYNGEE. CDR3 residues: CASSVGQFQETQYF. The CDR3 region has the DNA TGTGCCAGCAGCGTAGGGCAGTTCCAAGAGACCCAGTACTTC.

In DNA, the CDR3 is TGTGCCAGCACCTCTGCACAGACAGTAAAAAACATTCAGTACTTC. Protein: CASTSAQTVKNIQYF. The rearrangement uses TRBV12-3 or TRBV12-4 and TRBJ2-4, with D possibly being TRBD1 (5 bases). CDR3 length: 15 amino acids. V was trimmed by 7 bases and J by 4 bases, leaving 17 bases between them.

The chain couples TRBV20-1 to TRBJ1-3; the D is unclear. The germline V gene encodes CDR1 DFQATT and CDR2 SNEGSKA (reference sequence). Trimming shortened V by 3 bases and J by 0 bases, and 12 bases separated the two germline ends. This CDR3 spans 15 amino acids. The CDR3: CSARAAAYSGNTIYF. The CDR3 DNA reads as TGCAGTGCTAGGGCGGCGGCGTACTCTGGAAACACCATATATTTT.

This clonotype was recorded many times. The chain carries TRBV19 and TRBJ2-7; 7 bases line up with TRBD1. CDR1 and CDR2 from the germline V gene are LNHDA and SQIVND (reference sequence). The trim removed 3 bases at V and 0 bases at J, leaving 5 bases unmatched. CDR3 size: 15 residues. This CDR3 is CASSISGGSSYEQYF. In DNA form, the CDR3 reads TGTGCCAGTAGTATCTCAGGGGGAAGCTCCTACGAGCAGTACTTC.

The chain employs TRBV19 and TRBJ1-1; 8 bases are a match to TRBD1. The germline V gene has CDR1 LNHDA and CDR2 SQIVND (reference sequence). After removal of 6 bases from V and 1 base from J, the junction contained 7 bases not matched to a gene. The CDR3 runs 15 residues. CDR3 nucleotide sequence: TGTGCCAGTAGCCTTAGGGGGACAGGGAACACTGAAGCTTTCTTT. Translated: CASSLRGTGNTEAFF.

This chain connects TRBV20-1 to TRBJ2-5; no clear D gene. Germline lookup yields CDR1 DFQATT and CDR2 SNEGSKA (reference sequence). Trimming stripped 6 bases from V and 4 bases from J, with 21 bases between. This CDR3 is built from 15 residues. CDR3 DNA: TGCAGTGCCATTAACCCGGACCCCCGAGGAGAGACCCAGTACTTC. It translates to CSAINPDPRGETQYF.

CDR3 nucleotides: TGTGCCAGTTCACTAGCGGTTTTGGGTAACAATGAGCAGTTCTTC. As protein: CASSLAVLGNNEQFF. This chain links TRBV19 with TRBJ2-1; 8 bases are a match to TRBD2. Germline V gives CDR1 LNHDA, CDR2 SQIVND (reference sequence). This CDR3 is 15 amino acids long. V gave up 8 bases and J gave up 5 bases; unmatched junction bases: 11.